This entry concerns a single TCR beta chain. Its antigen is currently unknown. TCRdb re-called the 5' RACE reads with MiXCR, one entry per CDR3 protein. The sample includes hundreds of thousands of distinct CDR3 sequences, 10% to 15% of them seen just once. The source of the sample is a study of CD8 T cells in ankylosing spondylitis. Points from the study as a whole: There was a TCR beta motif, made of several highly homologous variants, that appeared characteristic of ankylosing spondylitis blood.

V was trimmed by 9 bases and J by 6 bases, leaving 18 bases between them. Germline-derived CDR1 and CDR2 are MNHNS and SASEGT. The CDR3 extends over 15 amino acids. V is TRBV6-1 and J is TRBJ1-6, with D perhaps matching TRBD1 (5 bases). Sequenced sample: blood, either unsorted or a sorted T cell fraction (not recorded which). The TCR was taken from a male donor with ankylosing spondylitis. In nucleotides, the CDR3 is TGTGCCAGTGGGGCCCCGTCAAGCGGTAATTCACCCCTCCACTTT. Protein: CASGAPSSGNSPLHF.